The subject of this entry is one TCR beta chain. This sample is drawn from a study of cytomegalovirus exposure and HLA in healthy donors. The PCR had 60 Vbeta and 13 Jbeta primers. The protocol was immunoSEQ multiplex PCR, while the TCRdb copy is restricted to in-frame clones and leaves out a portion. The sample consists of around 200,000 clones, approximately 85% of them appearing once. CDR3 length equals 17 residues. The genes are TRBV21-1 and TRBJ2-2; TRBD1 reflects the table's D call only, with no check against the DNA. TRBV21-1 is classified as a pseudogene. Material for sequencing was PBMCs. The TCR was taken from a woman aged 50 to 65 in good health and CMV-seronegative. This CDR3 reads CASSKSDGQGCPGELFF. As DNA, the CDR3 is TGTGCCAGCAGCAAATCCGATGGACAGGGGTGTCCCGGGGAGCTGTTTTTT.